These 29 T cell receptor beta chains share one sample of origin, sequenced in a study of siplizumab effects on memory and regulatory T cells. Method: immunoSEQ multiplex PCR; TCRdb's copy keeps in-frame clones and lacks some. The sample has more than 85,000 clones; 90% to 95% are singletons. Sequenced input: Tregs sorted from blood. The receptors here all came from a human donor in good health.

This chain connects TRBV28 to TRBJ2-1, with TRBD1 matching 7 bases. The CDR3 has 14 amino acids. The trim removed 5 bases at V and 4 bases at J, leaving 5 bases unmatched. Germline V gene lookup returns CDR1 MDHEN and CDR2 SYDVKM. The CDR3 nucleotides read TGTGCCAGCAGTCCCGGGACAGCATACAATGAGCAGTTCTTC. Encoded protein: CASSPGTAYNEQFF. Using reference TRBV28 and TRBJ2-1 for the parts outside the CDR3, the full variable domain is DVKVTQSSRYLVKRTGEKVFLECVQDMDHENMFWYRQDPGLGLRLIYFSYDVKMKEKGDIPEGYSVSREKKERFSLILESASTNQTSMYLCASSPGTAYNEQFFGPGTRLTVL.

The chain has TRBV28 and TRBJ2-2; D is undetermined. The germline V gene has CDR1 MDHEN and CDR2 SYDVKM. This CDR3 is 15 amino acids long. The germline V and J ends were trimmed by 8 bases and 0 bases, with 13 bases remaining between them. The CDR3 region has the DNA TGTGCCAGCTCAACGCGGCACACGAACACCGGGGAGCTGTTTTTT. This translates into CASSTRHTNTGELFF.

This clone came up a few times. V usage is TRBV6-6 and J usage is TRBJ2-7; D is possibly TRBD1 (6 bases). V was trimmed by 5 bases and J by 3 bases, leaving 8 bases between them. The V gene's germline CDR1 is MNHNY and CDR2 SVGAGI (reference sequence). The CDR3 runs to 12 residues. The CDR3 reads CASSPQGYEQYF. CDR3 DNA sequence: TGTGCCAGCAGTCCACAGGGCTACGAGCAGTACTTC.

This chain links TRBV7-2 with TRBJ2-7; TRBD1 might be the D (5 bases). The length of the CDR3 is 13 residues. The V gene's germline CDR1 is SGHTA and CDR2 FQGNSA. Between the trimmed V and J ends, which lost 4 bases and 1 base, there was a span of 8 bases. CDR3 nucleotide sequence: TGTGCCAGCAGCTACGGACAATCCTACGAGCAGTACTTC. This gives the protein CASSYGQSYEQYF.

The chain is built from TRBV6-5 and TRBJ2-7, with 8 positions matching TRBD2. CDR1 and CDR2 (germline): MNHEY, SVGAGI. CDR3 length: 15 residues. With 0 bases clipped from V and 3 bases from J, the junction kept 4 bases outside the gene matches. CDR3 sequence: CASSYSGSGNYEQYF. CDR3 DNA sequence: TGTGCCAGCAGTTACTCTGGTAGCGGGAACTACGAGCAGTACTTC.

V and J are TRBV4-1 and TRBJ2-1, with 10 bases aligning to TRBD2. The germline V gene has CDR1 MGHRA and CDR2 YSYEKL. The CDR3 contains 17 residues. Losses at the gene ends were 4 bases for V and 7 bases for J; bases not matched to a gene: 13. The CDR3 DNA follows: TGCGCCAGCAGCCGCCGACCCAAGCGGGAGGGGGGGAATGAGCAGTTCTTC. Protein sequence: CASSRRPKREGGNEQFF.

CDR3 in DNA: TGTGCCACCAGCAGGGATACAGGCTATGGCTACACCTTC. Encoded protein: CATSRDTGYGYTF. This chain uses TRBV15 with TRBJ1-2; possibly TRBD1 for D (5 bases). V was shortened by 3 bases and J by 4 bases, with 9 bases between the two germline ends. CDR1 is LNHNV, CDR2 YYDKDF, per germline (reference sequence). This CDR3 has 13 residues.

The V gene is TRBV5-4, the J gene TRBJ2-3; D call uncertain. The germline V and J ends were trimmed by 2 bases and 1 base, with 8 bases remaining between them. The CDR3 is 14 residues long. Germline V CDR1 and CDR2: SGHNT, YYREEE (reference sequence). The CDR3 here is CASSFSLGTDTQYF. In DNA form, the CDR3 reads TGTGCCAGCAGCTTTAGTCTAGGCACAGATACGCAGTATTTT.

This clone was found once. V gene TRBV6-6 combines with J gene TRBJ1-3; D is perhaps TRBD1 (6 bases). V shed 5 bases and J shed 4 bases, with 15 bases lying between them. Germline V gene data show CDR1 as MNHNY and CDR2 as SVGAGI (reference sequence). CDR3 size: 15 residues. The CDR3 DNA is TGTGCCAGCAGTCTCAGGAAGGGGGTCGGAAACACCATATATTTT. Translation: CASSLRKGVGNTIYF.

This chain connects TRBV10-3 to TRBJ2-5; D may be TRBD2 (5 bases). The V end lost 6 bases, the J end lost 4 bases, and 12 bases lay between the germline ends. The CDR3 is 13 residues long. Germline CDR1 reads ENHRY; CDR2 reads SYGVKD. The CDR3 sequence: CAISDLEGETQYF. In DNA form, the CDR3 reads TGTGCCATCAGCGATCTAGAGGGAGAGACCCAGTACTTC.

The chain employs TRBV21-1 and TRBJ2-7; the table's D call, TRBD1, was not checked against the DNA. TRBV21-1 is labeled a pseudogene. This CDR3 region has 15 residues. Written as DNA, the CDR3 is TGTGCCAGCAGCCCCAGGGACAGGGAATTCGACGAGCAGTACTTC. Translation gives CASSPRDREFDEQYF.

In nucleotides, the CDR3 is TGTGCCAGCACCAAACAGGGGGCGGGTTACTACGAGCAGTACTTC. Amino acid sequence: CASTKQGAGYYEQYF. The J gene is TRBJ2-7, the V gene TRBV6-5, with TRBD1 matching over 9 bases. The CDR3 has 15 residues. V gave up 7 bases and J gave up 3 bases; unmatched junction bases: 10. CDR1 is MNHEY and CDR2 is SVGAGI in the germline V gene.

This chain joins TRBV5-6 and TRBJ2-5; 14 bases map to TRBD2. V shed 3 bases, J shed 5 bases, and the junction held 6 bases outside the gene matches. The CDR3 runs 16 residues. Germline CDR1 SGHDT, CDR2 YYEEEE. The CDR3 sequence is CASSWGLAGDAETQYF. CDR3 DNA: TGTGCCAGCAGCTGGGGACTAGCGGGAGACGCGGAGACCCAGTACTTC.

Here the CDR3 reads CASSLQRTSSLETQYF. CDR3 bases: TGCGCCAGCAGCTTGCAGAGGACTAGTAGTTTGGAGACCCAGTACTTC. The rearrangement uses TRBV5-1 and TRBJ2-5, with 7 bases fitting TRBD2. This CDR3 region has 16 residues. With 1 base clipped from V and 5 bases from J, the junction kept 11 bases outside the gene matches. Germline V gene data show CDR1 as SGHRS and CDR2 as YFSETQ.

V usage is TRBV27 and J usage is TRBJ1-2; a weak D match, TRBD1 (5 bases). V was shortened by 0 bases and J by 5 bases, with 10 bases between the two germline ends. From germline, CDR1 is MNHEY and CDR2 SMNVEV (reference sequence). This CDR3 region has 14 residues. DNA of the CDR3: TGTGCCAGCAGTTTATCGGAGGGGTGGTATGGCTACACCTTC. It translates to CASSLSEGWYGYTF.

This clone was detected once. The CDR3: CASSYLEKGWTEAFF. The CDR3 DNA reads as TGTGCCAGCAGTTACTTGGAAAAGGGTTGGACTGAAGCTTTCTTT. The rearrangement uses TRBV6-5 and TRBJ1-1, with D uncertain. Trimming removed 1 base at V and 5 bases at J, with 14 bases between. Per germline, CDR1 MNHEY and CDR2 SVGAGI. This CDR3 comprises 15 residues.

The V gene is TRBV10-2, the J gene TRBJ2-7; 8 bases match TRBD1. This CDR3 spans 14 amino acids. V was pared by 6 bases and J by 1 base, with 5 bases of the junction left unmatched. Germline CDR1 is WSHSY and CDR2 is SAAADI. The CDR3 region has the DNA TGCGCCAGCAGGTCCAGGGGGCCGTCCTACGAGCAGTACTTC. Translated, it gives CASRSRGPSYEQYF.

V and J are TRBV7-9 and TRBJ2-7; the match to TRBD2 covers 10 bases. The CDR3 has 17 amino acids. V gave up 5 bases and J gave up 4 bases; unmatched junction bases: 14. Germline CDR1 SEHNR, CDR2 FQNEAQ (reference sequence). CDR3 sequence: CASSGWTPGLATYEQYF. The CDR3 DNA sequence: TGTGCCAGCAGCGGTTGGACACCGGGACTAGCGACTTACGAGCAGTACTTC.

This clone was seen more than once but under ten times. The rearrangement links TRBV4-1 to TRBJ2-7; no reliable D call. This CDR3 spans 12 amino acids. Germline values: CDR1 MGHRA, CDR2 YSYEKL. V was shortened by 4 bases and J by 7 bases, with 11 bases between the two germline ends. DNA of the CDR3: TGCGCCAGCAGCCCGGATTTGCTGGAGCAGTACTTC. As protein: CASSPDLLEQYF.

This clone has a single count. The genes are TRBV6-1 and TRBJ1-5; no clear D. CDR1 and CDR2 from the germline V gene are MNHNS and SASEGT. This CDR3 is built from 12 residues. Trimming shortened V by 1 base and J by 11 bases, and 9 bases separated the two germline ends. The CDR3 here is CASSEVSLTQHF. The CDR3 DNA is TGTGCCAGCAGTGAAGTTAGCCTAACCCAGCATTTT.

The CDR3 protein is CASSYLQGAMYEQYF. The CDR3 DNA sequence: TGTGCCAGCAGTTACTTACAGGGGGCCATGTACGAGCAGTACTTC. V is TRBV6-5 and J is TRBJ2-7, with 9 bases lining up with TRBD1. Germline values: CDR1 MNHEY, CDR2 SVGAGI. V shed 1 base, J shed 4 bases, and the junction held 5 bases outside the gene matches. The CDR3 totals 15 residues.

J is TRBJ1-2 and V is TRBV11-2; D remains ambiguous. V lost 1 base to trimming and J lost 1 base, with 7 bases between them. CDR1 is SGHAT, CDR2 FQNNGV, per germline. The CDR3 contains 14 residues. The CDR3 loop is CASSLGVDNYGYTF. The CDR3 DNA sequence: TGTGCCAGCAGCTTAGGGGTGGATAACTATGGCTACACCTTC.

The chain combines TRBV15 with TRBJ2-1; 7 nucleotides agree with TRBD2. CDR1 is LNHNV and CDR2 is YYDKDF in the germline V gene (reference sequence). The J segment lost 7 bases and the V segment lost 1 base, leaving 7 bases of the junction unmatched. There are 15 residues in the CDR3. CDR3 protein: CATSRVRTSINEQFF. For the CDR3, the DNA is TGTGCCACCAGCAGAGTGCGGACTAGTATTAATGAGCAGTTCTTC.

The rearrangement joins TRBV19 to TRBJ2-6, with D unresolved. V was pared by 2 bases and J by 0 bases, with 8 bases between. CDR1 and CDR2 (germline): LNHDA, SQIVND (reference sequence). The CDR3 is made up of 16 amino acids. The CDR3 reads CASSIQTGSGANVLTF. CDR3 DNA sequence: TGTGCCAGTAGTATACAGACGGGCTCTGGGGCCAACGTCCTGACTTTC.

This chain connects TRBV7-9 to TRBJ2-1; 7 bases align to TRBD1. V trimming: 5 bases; J trimming: 8 bases; junction bases outside the gene matches: 6. The CDR3 runs 13 residues. Germline V lookup: CDR1 SEHNR, CDR2 FQNEAQ (reference sequence). The CDR3 sequence: CASSADRVYEQFF. The CDR3 region has the DNA TGTGCCAGCAGCGCTGACAGGGTATATGAGCAGTTCTTC.

This clone showed up just once. The V gene is TRBV2, the J gene TRBJ2-5; 11 bases agree with TRBD2. Trimming at V came to 4 bases and at J to 5 bases, leaving 9 bases not matched to a gene. This CDR3 is 16 amino acids long. The germline V gene has CDR1 SNHLY and CDR2 FYNNEI. The CDR3 DNA reads as TGTGCCAGCAGTGCCCCCGGGACTAGCGGTGGGGAGACCCAGTACTTC. This gives the protein CASSAPGTSGGETQYF.

CDR3 sequence reads: CSVEAQGLAGAPFF. In nucleotides, the CDR3 is TGCAGCGTTGAAGCCCAGGGACTAGCGGGAGCCCCGTTCTTC. The genes are TRBV29-1 and TRBJ2-1; 14 nucleotides match TRBD2. V was clipped by 1 base and J by 15 bases; unmatched bases: 8. This CDR3 is built from 14 residues. Germline V gives CDR1 SQVTM, CDR2 ANQGSEA.

CDR3 sequence: CASSRTGANTEAFF. For the CDR3, the DNA is TGTGCCAGCAGTAGGACAGGGGCGAACACTGAAGCTTTCTTT. This chain connects TRBV6-5 to TRBJ1-1; 9 nucleotides line up with TRBD1. CDR1 and CDR2 from the germline V gene are MNHEY and SVGAGI. J was trimmed by 1 base and V by 5 bases; bases with no gene match: 2. This CDR3 has 14 amino acids.

J is TRBJ1-3 and V is TRBV19; D is possibly TRBD1 (6 bases). In germline, CDR1 is LNHDA, CDR2 SQIVND (reference sequence). The V and J ends lost 10 bases and 4 bases respectively, with 17 bases between them. The CDR3 contains 14 residues. The CDR3 reads CATTAGVKGNTIYF. The CDR3 coding sequence is TGTGCCACCACGGCAGGGGTGAAAGGAAACACCATATATTTT.